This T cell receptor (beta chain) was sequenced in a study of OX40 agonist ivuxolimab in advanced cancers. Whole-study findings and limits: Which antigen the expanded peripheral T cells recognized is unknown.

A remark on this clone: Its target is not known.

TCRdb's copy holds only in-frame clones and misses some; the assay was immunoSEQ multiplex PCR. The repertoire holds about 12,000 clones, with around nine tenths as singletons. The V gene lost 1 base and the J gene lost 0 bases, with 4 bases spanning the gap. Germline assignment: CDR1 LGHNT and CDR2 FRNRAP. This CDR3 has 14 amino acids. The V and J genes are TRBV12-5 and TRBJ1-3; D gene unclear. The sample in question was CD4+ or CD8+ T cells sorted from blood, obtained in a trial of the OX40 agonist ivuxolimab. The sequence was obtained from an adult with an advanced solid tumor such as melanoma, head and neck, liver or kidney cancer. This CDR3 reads CASGLGSSGNTIYF. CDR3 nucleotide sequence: TGTGCTAGTGGTTTGGGCAGCTCTGGAAACACCATATATTTT.